Presented here are 8 T cell receptor beta chains from one specimen sequenced in a study of graft-versus-host responses after intestinal transplantation. Repertoires were generated with immunoSEQ multiplex PCR, while TCRdb's copy carries only in-frame clones and drops some. The repertoire has under 20,000 clones, 85% to 95% of them found once; the top ten carry about 0.8%. Sample: PBMCs, taken 23 days after intestinal transplant. The receptors were gathered from a human patient who received an intestinal transplant, so some T cells may come from the graft donor.

This chain joins TRBV6-6 and TRBJ1-1; D is uncertain. The CDR3 is 11 residues long. CDR1 is MNHNY and CDR2 is SVGAGI in the germline V gene (reference sequence). Trimming removed 8 bases from V and 0 bases from J, with 4 bases in between. CDR3 sequence reads: CASGLNTEAFF. The DNA for the CDR3 is TGTGCCAGCGGGCTGAACACTGAAGCTTTCTTT.

The CDR3 loop is CASSQVRETSSYEQYF. CDR3 nucleotides: TGCGCCAGCAGCCAAGTGAGGGAAACGAGCTCCTACGAGCAGTACTTC. J is TRBJ2-7 and V is TRBV4-1; possible D gene TRBD2, 5 bases. This CDR3 region has 16 residues. Trimming took off 1 base at V and 0 bases at J, with 13 bases between the two ends. Germline V gene data show CDR1 as MGHRA and CDR2 as YSYEKL.

Here the CDR3 reads CASSTQGDQPQHF. The CDR3 coding sequence is TGTGCCAGCAGCACCCAGGGGGATCAGCCCCAGCATTTT. The chain employs TRBV6-6 and TRBJ1-5; 7 nucleotides line up with TRBD1. Germline lookup yields CDR1 MNHNY and CDR2 SVGAGI (reference sequence). V was pared by 6 bases and J by 5 bases, with 4 bases of the junction left unmatched. CDR3 length: 13 amino acids.

J is TRBJ2-7 and V is TRBV28, with TRBD1 as a possible D gene (6 bases). Germline lookup yields CDR1 MDHEN and CDR2 SYDVKM. V was trimmed by 5 bases and J by 0 bases, leaving 11 bases between them. The length of the CDR3 is 14 residues. The CDR3 protein is CASSPGHLSYEQYF. The CDR3 nucleotides are TGTGCCAGCAGTCCGGGACACCTCTCCTACGAGCAGTACTTC. The whole variable domain, filled in from reference TRBV28 and TRBJ2-7, reads DVKVTQSSRYLVKRTGEKVFLECVQDMDHENMFWYRQDPGLGLRLIYFSYDVKMKEKGDIPEGYSVSREKKERFSLILESASTNQTSMYLCASSPGHLSYEQYFGPGTRLTVT.

The chain has TRBV18 and TRBJ1-2; D is perhaps TRBD1 (5 bases). Per germline, CDR1 KGHSH and CDR2 LQKENI. This CDR3 region has 13 residues. The V and J ends lost 11 bases and 2 bases respectively, with 15 bases between them. CDR3 sequence: CASADGGNYGYTF. The CDR3 DNA is TGTGCCTCAGCTGATGGGGGGAACTATGGCTACACCTTC.

The chain joins TRBV7-2 to TRBJ2-1; a weak D match, TRBD1 (6 bases). V lost 3 bases, J lost 2 bases, and 11 bases lay in between. Germline V CDR1 and CDR2: SGHTA, FQGNSA. The CDR3 extends over 15 amino acids. The CDR3 DNA reads as TGTGCCAGCAGCTTTGGAGAGGGGGCCTACAATGAGCAGTTCTTC. This codes for CASSFGEGAYNEQFF.

This chain joins TRBV19 and TRBJ1-2; TRBD1 is a possible D gene (6 bases). Trimming pared 3 bases from V and 5 bases from J, leaving 13 bases between. Germline V lookup: CDR1 LNHDA, CDR2 SQIVND (reference sequence). The CDR3 spans 14 residues. The CDR3, as DNA: TGTGCCAGTAGTATGGGCAGGGGCCTATATGGCTACACCTTC. It specifies CASSMGRGLYGYTF. Drawing the rest from reference TRBV19 and TRBJ1-2, the complete variable domain is DGGITQSPKYLFRKEGQNVTLSCEQNLNHDAMYWYRQDPGQGLRLIYYSQIVNDFQKGDIAEGYSVSREKKESFPLTVTSAQKNPTAFYLCASSMGRGLYGYTFGSGTRLTVV.

This chain connects TRBV10-3 to TRBJ1-1; D may be TRBD1 (5 bases). Germline-derived CDR1 and CDR2 are ENHRY and SYGVKD. Trimming removed 4 bases from V and 0 bases from J, with 9 bases in between. There are 14 residues in the CDR3. The CDR3 loop reads CAISGGPMNTEAFF. In DNA form, the CDR3 reads TGTGCCATCAGTGGGGGACCGATGAACACTGAAGCTTTCTTT.